This T cell receptor beta chain was found in a study of T cells in narcolepsy. Study-level information: Enrolled donors included narcolepsy type 1 or type 2 patients and healthy controls. Points from the study as a whole: Healthy controls reportedly lacked the autoreactive clonotypes serially found in patients' blood. Comparing one patient's CSF and blood CD4+ clonotypes highlighted HCRT- and TRIB2-specific autoreactive clonotypes.

This clone came up a few times. As yet, its antigen is unknown. The repertoire was sequenced with immunoSEQ multiplex PCR; TCRdb's copy has only in-frame clones and lacks some. There are thousands of clones in the sample; 60% to 80% occur only once, and 55% to 60% lies in the top ten. CDR3 length: 15 residues. From germline, CDR1 is MDHEN and CDR2 SYDVKM. V was pared by 4 bases and J by 8 bases, with 20 bases between. The chain employs TRBV28 and TRBJ1-2; D remains ambiguous. The sequenced sample was CD45RA- memory CD8+ T cells from PBMCs. The sequence was obtained from a human donor with narcolepsy. CDR3 bases: TGTGCCAGCAGTTCGGGCCCTCACCTTAAGAGCGGCTACACCTTC. This encodes CASSSGPHLKSGYTF.